Following are 7 T cell receptor beta chains from one sample sequenced in a study of memory CD4+ T cells and cytomegalovirus serostatus. Single viable CD3+CD4+CD8-CD45RO+ cells were sorted as the memory CD4+ T cells. Some clones are missing from TCRdb's copy, which holds only in-frame ones; the method was immunoSEQ multiplex PCR. The table includes fewer than 90,000 clones, around 80% detected once. Sequencing was done on a sample of memory CD4+ T cells from blood. The receptors derive from an adult in good health and CMV-seropositive.

This clone was picked up a small number of times. This chain joins TRBV27 and TRBJ1-4, with D possibly matching TRBD1 (6 bases). This CDR3 spans 14 amino acids. Trimming shortened V by 6 bases and J by 5 bases, and 13 bases separated the two germline ends. Looked up from germline, CDR1 is MNHEY and CDR2 is SMNVEV (reference sequence). CDR3: CASSQGQPNEKLFF. CDR3 DNA sequence: TGTGCCAGCAGCCAAGGACAGCCAAATGAAAAACTGTTTTTT.

The chain carries TRBV28 and TRBJ1-5; 7 nucleotides align to TRBD1. CDR3 size: 16 residues. Germline lookup yields CDR1 MDHEN and CDR2 SYDVKM. V was pared by 5 bases and J by 3 bases, with 10 bases of the junction left unmatched. Written as DNA, the CDR3 is TGTGCCAGCAGTCAAACCGGGACAGCAGTCAATCAGCCCCAGCATTTT. Its protein product is CASSQTGTAVNQPQHF.

In this sample, this clone turned up once. The chain has TRBV2 and TRBJ1-1; TRBD1 matches at 8 bases. The V gene end was trimmed by 8 bases and the J gene end by 6 bases; junction bases not matched to a gene: 11. Per the germline V gene, CDR1 is SNHLY and CDR2 is FYNNEI. The CDR3 is made up of 14 amino acids. CDR3: CASGPSTGVPEAFF. Here the CDR3 DNA reads TGTGCCAGCGGACCATCGACAGGGGTCCCTGAAGCTTTCTTT.

As for this clone: The junction departs from germline at one end; a sequencing error may be responsible. The gene calls are TRBV7-6 and TRBJ1-3; 9 positions agree with TRBD1. Per germline, CDR1 SGHVS and CDR2 FNYEAQ. The CDR3 spans 13 residues. The CDR3 reads CASSRTARDRVDF. The CDR3 DNA reads as TGTGCCAGCAGCCGGACCGCCCGGGACAGGGTTGATTTT.

This clone was seen a few times. The chain uses TRBV6-4 and TRBJ1-1; D is unresolved. Trimming pared 4 bases from V and 4 bases from J, leaving 10 bases between. This CDR3 contains 13 residues. From germline, CDR1 is MRHNA and CDR2 SNTAGT. The CDR3, as DNA: TGTGCCAGCAGTGCGACTTTATTCACTGAAGCTTTCTTT. It codes for CASSATLFTEAFF.

This chain joins TRBV4-1 and TRBJ1-2, with 12 positions matching TRBD1. In germline, CDR1 is MGHRA, CDR2 YSYEKL. With 2 bases clipped from V and 7 bases from J, the junction kept 5 bases outside the gene matches. There are 15 residues in the CDR3. The chain's CDR3 is CASSQPGTGGFGYTF. The CDR3 bases are TGCGCCAGCAGCCAACCCGGGACAGGGGGCTTTGGCTACACCTTC.

V gene TRBV28 combines with J gene TRBJ1-1; the match to TRBD1 covers 7 bases. Trimming cost V 6 bases and J 3 bases; bases outside gene matches: 13. Germline CDR1 and CDR2: MDHEN and SYDVKM. CDR3 size: 16 residues. CDR3 in amino acids: CASSVTGAPHYTEAFF. For the CDR3, the DNA is TGTGCCAGCAGCGTAACAGGGGCGCCGCATTACACTGAAGCTTTCTTT. Filled out from reference TRBV28 and TRBJ1-1, the complete variable domain reads DVKVTQSSRYLVKRTGEKVFLECVQDMDHENMFWYRQDPGLGLRLIYFSYDVKMKEKGDIPEGYSVSREKKERFSLILESASTNQTSMYLCASSVTGAPHYTEAFFGQGTRLTVV.